This TCR beta chain was sequenced for a study of blood T cell repertoires in COVID-19. Across the study: Samples of COVID-19 (acute and convalescent) were obtained from the United States, Italy and Spain.

Germline assignment: CDR1 SEHNR and CDR2 FQNEAQ (reference sequence). This CDR3 contains 12 residues. Trimming took off 2 bases at V and 5 bases at J, with 4 bases between the two ends. As processed by the authors: Estimation of nucleated cell counts was performed using reference gene primer amplification. The data were produced by immunoSEQ multiplex PCR, yet TCRdb's version contains in-frame clones alone and is incomplete. That table gives V, J and clone size, and the DNA gave D and trimming. The sample yields approximately 470,000 clones, 87% seen once. Ages ranged from roughly 18 to 95 years, with residence in around 24 US areas. Cohort 3 donors were reported recovered after two negative PCRs, clearance, or symptom resolution.

The material sequenced was PBMCs or T cells enriched from blood (not recorded which). The sequence derives from a woman aged 18-29 years who had recovered from COVID-19. The chain couples TRBV7-9 to TRBJ1-5; D gene ambiguous. The DNA of the CDR3 is TGTGCCAGCAGCTTACGAGATCAGCCCCAGCATTTT. It specifies CASSLRDQPQHF.